These 20 T cell receptor beta chains share one sample of origin, sequenced in a study of blood T cell repertoires in COVID-19. The table came from immunoSEQ multiplex PCR; TCRdb's copy has only in-frame clones and leaves some out. This repertoire shows about 340,000 clones, around 87% found once; its top ten account for about 6%. Input material: peripheral blood. The source is a woman aged 45-60 years with COVID-19, enrolled during active disease.

J is TRBJ1-6 and V is TRBV27; D gene uncertain. CDR3 length equals 13 residues. Germline loops: CDR1 MNHEY, CDR2 SMNVEV (reference sequence). Trimming removed 10 bases from V and 6 bases from J, with 13 bases in between. CDR3 sequence reads: CATRTLLNSPLHF. DNA of the CDR3: TGTGCCACTAGAACGCTACTTAATTCACCCCTCCACTTT.

The gene calls are TRBV27 and TRBJ2-6; 9 bases are a match to TRBD1. This CDR3 spans 18 amino acids. With V trimmed by 4 bases and J by 0 bases, 7 bases remained unmatched. Looked up from germline, CDR1 is MNHEY and CDR2 is SMNVEV (reference sequence). CDR3 protein: CASSSAGTGSSGANVLTF. CDR3 nucleotides: TGTGCCAGCAGTTCCGCCGGGACAGGGAGCTCTGGGGCCAACGTCCTGACTTTC.

Turning to this clone: This specimen includes other DNA sequences encoding the same CDR3. The genes are TRBV7-2 and TRBJ2-5; 7 positions match TRBD2. After removal of 1 base from V and 5 bases from J, the junction contained 4 bases not matched to a gene. The CDR3 length is 14 residues. Germline-derived CDR1 and CDR2 are SGHTA and FQGNSA. This CDR3 is CASSLGGGQETQYF. The CDR3 nucleotides read TGTGCCAGCAGCTTAGGGGGAGGGCAGGAGACCCAGTACTTC.

This chain connects TRBV5-5 to TRBJ1-1, with a possible D match to TRBD1 (5 bases). Germline V gene data show CDR1 as SGHKS and CDR2 as YYEKEE (reference sequence). The CDR3 is 15 amino acids. Trimming pared 1 base from V and 0 bases from J, leaving 10 bases between. DNA for the CDR3: TGTGCCAGCAGCTTGTCAGGGCTTGTGAACACTGAAGCTTTCTTT. Translated, it gives CASSLSGLVNTEAFF.

CDR3 nucleotides: TGTGCCAGCAGCCATTCCGGGAATCAGCCCCAGCATTTT. Its protein product is CASSHSGNQPQHF. The genes are TRBV3-1 (or the pseudogene TRBV3-2) and TRBJ1-5; the D is unclear. The germline gives CDR1 LGHDT, CDR2 YNNKEL (reference sequence). V gave up 3 bases and J gave up 4 bases, with 7 bases separating them. The CDR3 length is 13 residues.

The chain joins TRBV5-6 to TRBJ2-7; 11 bases are a match to TRBD1. J gave up 5 bases and V 3 bases, and 7 bases lay outside the gene matches. The V gene's germline CDR1 is SGHDT and CDR2 YYEEEE. This CDR3 has 15 amino acids. CDR3 nucleotides: TGTGCCAGCAGCTCCCGGGACAGGGGGTTCCACGAGCAGTACTTC. Translating gives CASSSRDRGFHEQYF. The full variable domain, with the rest looked up from reference TRBV5-6 and TRBJ2-7, is DAGVTQSPTHLIKTRGQQVTLRCSPKSGHDTVSWYQQALGQGPQFIFQYYEEEERQRGNFPDRFSGHQFPNYSSELNVNALLLGDSALYLCASSSRDRGFHEQYFGPGTRLTVT.

The chain is built from TRBV10-3 and TRBJ2-1; 11 bases fit TRBD1. With 7 bases clipped from V and 3 bases from J, the junction kept 5 bases outside the gene matches. CDR1 is ENHRY, CDR2 SYGVKD, per germline. This CDR3 comprises 15 residues. The CDR3 reads CAIIKDRGHYNEQFF. CDR3 bases: TGTGCCATCATTAAGGACAGGGGGCACTACAATGAGCAGTTCTTC.

The chain combines TRBV7-6 with TRBJ2-7; the match to TRBD1 covers 7 bases. The CDR3 spans 13 residues. Germline loops: CDR1 SGHVS, CDR2 FNYEAQ. V trimming: 5 bases; J trimming: 3 bases; junction bases outside the gene matches: 4. The DNA of the CDR3 is TGTGCCAGCAGCCCGGGACAGTACTACGAGCAGTACTTC. As protein: CASSPGQYYEQYF.

This clone was found once. The genes are TRBV5-1 and TRBJ2-3; TRBD2 agrees at 9 bases. Unmatched junction bases numbered 8, after V lost 3 bases and J lost 6 bases. The CDR3 loop spans 15 amino acids. Germline assignment: CDR1 SGHRS and CDR2 YFSETQ. In nucleotides, the CDR3 is TGCGCCAGCAGCTACCACGGACTAGCGCCGGATACGCAGTATTTT. Amino acids: CASSYHGLAPDTQYF.

This clone was counted a single time. The gene calls are TRBV11-2 and TRBJ2-5; TRBD1 matches at 8 bases. The CDR3 contains 15 residues. After removal of 0 bases from V and 5 bases from J, the junction contained 5 bases not matched to a gene. Germline CDR1 and CDR2: SGHAT and FQNNGV. CDR3 sequence (DNA): TGTGCCAGCAGCTTAGATTTACAGGGGGTGGAGACCCAGTACTTC. The encoded protein is CASSLDLQGVETQYF.

This chain links TRBV7-9 with TRBJ2-5; 8 nucleotides line up with TRBD1. Germline V CDR1 and CDR2: SEHNR, FQNEAQ (reference sequence). V gave up 2 bases and J gave up 5 bases; unmatched junction bases: 4. The CDR3 is 14 amino acids. CDR3: CASSLKGQGETQYF. CDR3 nucleotides: TGTGCCAGCAGCTTAAAAGGACAGGGTGAGACCCAGTACTTC.

The chain combines TRBV9 with TRBJ2-2, with 14 bases fitting TRBD2. Germline-derived CDR1 and CDR2 are SGDLS and YYNGEE. V lost 4 bases and J lost 0; bases outside the gene matches: 8. The CDR3 runs 19 residues. The CDR3 sequence: CASSFRTSGRTTNTGELFF. As DNA, the CDR3 is TGTGCCAGCAGCTTCAGGACTAGCGGGAGGACCACGAACACCGGGGAGCTGTTTTTT.

The rearrangement links TRBV3-1 (or the pseudogene TRBV3-2) to TRBJ1-2, with D unclear. This CDR3 has 13 amino acids. Trimming shortened V by 0 bases and J by 5 bases, and 7 bases separated the two germline ends. Germline V gives CDR1 LGHDT, CDR2 YNNKEL (reference sequence). CDR3 sequence reads: CASSQDREYGYTF. The CDR3 nucleotides are TGTGCCAGCAGCCAAGATCGGGAATATGGCTACACCTTC.

This clone was found once. CDR3 sequence (DNA): TGCGCCAGCAGTATGGAAGGGGGCAAAAACTATGGCTACACCTTC. Its protein is CASSMEGGKNYGYTF. The rearrangement uses TRBV5-1 and TRBJ1-2; 7 bases line up with TRBD1. The CDR3 sequence is 15 residues long. The germline CDR1 and CDR2 sequences are SGHRS and YFSETQ. Trimming took 5 bases from V and 2 from J; bases not matched to a gene: 9.

This clone was picked up a small number of times. The chain uses TRBV5-1 and TRBJ2-1; 7 bases map to TRBD2. Germline V gene sequence: CDR1 SGHRS, CDR2 YFSETQ. The CDR3 runs 17 residues. Trimming took 7 bases from V and 7 from J; bases not matched to a gene: 20. CDR3 coding DNA: TGCGCCAGCGGGGAGATGGGCGGGAGCATAATAACGAATGAGCAGTTCTTC. The encoded protein is CASGEMGGSIITNEQFF.

Remarks on this clone: This may be a read error, as it is one base from a much larger clone. The sample holds other DNA sequences that translate to the same CDR3. The chain recombines TRBV7-9 with TRBJ2-7, with no clear D. V was clipped by 3 bases and J by 3 bases, with 3 bases between them. The CDR3 loop spans 11 amino acids. Germline lookup yields CDR1 SEHNR and CDR2 FQNEAQ (reference sequence). CDR3 sequence (DNA): TGTGCCAGCAGCTTGAGCTACGAGCAGTACTTC. Translated, it gives CASSLSYEQYF.

The genes are TRBV30 and TRBJ2-3; D perhaps matches TRBD2 (6 bases). Germline loops: CDR1 GTSNPN, CDR2 SVGIG (reference sequence). There are 18 residues in the CDR3. Trimming took 2 bases from V and 4 from J, leaving 25 bases between them. The CDR3 protein is CAWSMGGARGKRADTQYF. DNA of the CDR3: TGTGCCTGGAGTATGGGGGGAGCGAGAGGAAAAAGGGCAGATACGCAGTATTTT.

This clone was recorded once. The CDR3 here is CASSPQLAGGLNEQFF. The CDR3 DNA reads TGTGCCAGCAGCCCCCAACTAGCGGGAGGGCTAAATGAGCAGTTCTTC. The rearrangement links TRBV27 to TRBJ2-1, with 13 bases aligning to TRBD2. This CDR3 comprises 16 residues. Germline V gene sequence: CDR1 MNHEY, CDR2 SMNVEV (reference sequence). V trimming: 6 bases; J trimming: 7 bases; junction bases outside the gene matches: 9.

V and J are TRBV3-1 (or the pseudogene TRBV3-2) and TRBJ2-1, with 16 bases identical to TRBD2. V lost 1 base, J lost 7 bases, and 13 bases stayed unmatched. Germline-derived CDR1 and CDR2 are LGHDT and YNNKEL (reference sequence). CDR3 length: 20 amino acids. The CDR3 DNA reads TGTGCCAGCAGCCAAGTAAAGGGGACTAGCGGGAGGGCCCCCAAGAATGAGCAGTTCTTC. This translates into CASSQVKGTSGRAPKNEQFF.

J is TRBJ2-3 and V is TRBV5-1; TRBD2 matches at 8 bases. Germline-derived CDR1 and CDR2 are SGHRS and YFSETQ. The CDR3 has 16 amino acids. Trimming at V came to 3 bases and at J to 4 bases, leaving 10 bases not matched to a gene. The CDR3 loop reads CASSSTPGGYADTQYF. CDR3 bases: TGCGCCAGCAGCTCAACCCCGGGGGGGTATGCAGATACGCAGTATTTT.